This T cell receptor (beta chain) is from a study of low-dose radiotherapy and immunotherapy resistance in tumors (dated by TCRdb to between 2020 and 2023). Background for the entire study: In Cohort 1, 0.5 Gy per fraction was delivered every 2 weeks, and a total PTV dose of 6.5 Gy was prescribed. The translational analysis covered eight patients: three from the first dose cohort and the first five from the second dose cohort. Cyclophosphamide 200 mg/m2 was administered intravenously every two weeks, one day before each radiation and immunotherapy administration. Starting on cycle 1 day 1, patients took 300 mg of aspirin by mouth once daily for four cycles. For Cohort 2, the dose was 1 Gy per fraction given every two weeks, adding up to 13 Gy in total across 26 weeks. Randomization of trial participants into treatment groups was not performed. Nivolumab was administered intravenously as a 240 mg flat dose every two weeks, and ipilimumab was administered intravenously at 1 mg/kg every six weeks.

The CDR3, cysteine through phenylalanine, is 16 amino acids long. Kept here is only the CDR3 DNA, which spans 48 bases and is read in frame from base 1. TCRdb lists the instrument as Illumina HiSeq 2500. Superscript III and a set of TRAV- and TRBV-specific primers were used to synthesize first-strand cDNA, so that both TCRalpha and TCRbeta chains were covered. An approximately 18-cycle PCR with Phusion amplified the TCRs, pairing a constant-region primer with the adapter that was attached to the V primers. Isolated mRNA was amplified with the MessageAmp II aRNA Amplification Kit, using an approximately 17-hour in vitro transcription at 37°C. The Dynabeads mRNA DIRECT Purification Kit was used to isolate mRNA for TCR sequencing. A second approximately 25-cycle Phusion PCR added indexed Illumina adapters, and products were purified with AMPure XP beads. As for how the authors treated the data: Custom Perl scripts pooled TCR sequences encoding the same protein, removed out-of-frame sequences and computed each clonotype's abundance. The analysis excluded TCR sequences that were supported by just one read. The metrics used to describe the repertoires included Shannon entropy, Gini index, clonality, richness, and the frequency of TCRs shared between repertoires. Using fastp trimming at Q25 and MiXCR clonotype assembly, TCRdb reanalyzed the public sequencing data and kept in-frame beta chains. Rows matching on CDR3 protein sequence are summarized as one entry with the most common DNA and genes. The V and J calls shown here were made by TCRdb, not taken from the authors' results. The sample table lists tens of thousands of distinct CDR3 sequences, roughly 30% of them with a count of one. The ten largest clones represent 11% of the sample.

In light of the paper, this sample's time point label describes: before trial treatment. The donors came from RACIN, which was a single-arm phase I dose-escalation trial that paired nivolumab and ipilimumab with aspirin, low-dose cyclophosphamide and low-dose radiotherapy. Eligible patients had advanced, TIL-negative solid tumors. This clonotype occurred a few times. Its target antigen remains unknown. One base away there is no much larger clone; base qualities are not given. The origin of this receptor is a female donor with ovarian cancer. The chain joins TRBV12-3 or TRBV12-4 to TRBJ2-5; the D match is possibly TRBD1 or TRBD2, with 5 bases aligned in each. The J call is in doubt because the DNA end fits TRBJ2-7 better. The source was PBMCs, collected before treatment. The sequenced DNA: TGTGCCAGCAGCTTGGCCCCGGGGACGAGCTCCTACGAGCAGTACTTC. Translated, it reads CASSLAPGTSSYEQYF.